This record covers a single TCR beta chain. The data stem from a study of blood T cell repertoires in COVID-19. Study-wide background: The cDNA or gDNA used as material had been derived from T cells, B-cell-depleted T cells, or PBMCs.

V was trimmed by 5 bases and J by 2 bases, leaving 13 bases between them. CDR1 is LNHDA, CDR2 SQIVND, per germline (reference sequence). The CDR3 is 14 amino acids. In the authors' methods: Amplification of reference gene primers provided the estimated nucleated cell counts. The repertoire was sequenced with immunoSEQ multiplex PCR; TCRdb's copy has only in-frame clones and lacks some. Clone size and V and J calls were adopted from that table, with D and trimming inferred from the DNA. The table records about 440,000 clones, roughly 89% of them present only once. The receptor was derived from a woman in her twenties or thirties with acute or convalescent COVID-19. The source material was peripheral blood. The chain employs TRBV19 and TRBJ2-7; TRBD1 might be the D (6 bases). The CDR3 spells CASSPGGLAYEQYF. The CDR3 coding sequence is TGTGCCAGTAGTCCTGGGGGCTTAGCCTACGAGCAGTACTTC.